This T cell receptor (beta chain) was retrieved from a study of T cell responses to AZD1222 COVID-19 vaccine. CDR3 length: 16 amino acids. Germline CDR1 KGHSH, CDR2 LQKENI. Trimming took off 2 bases at V and 1 base at J, with 14 bases between the two ends. The table lists this clone with a count of one. The antigen remains unidentified. Sequencing was performed with immunoSEQ multiplex PCR; in TCRdb, only in-frame clones are kept and a portion is missing. The table has about 150,000 clones, 80% to 95% seen once. General study results and limits: The donors showed a predominance of white British ancestry and of females, with possible underestimation of clonal diversity. The study identified only five to seven AZD1222 recipients as seropositive at baseline. There were repertoire samples only from the period after the peak T cell response. Spike-specific TCR repertoires showed rising breadth and depth after two AZD1222 doses.

The sequence was collected from an adult in good health. Specimen: peripheral blood, collected on day 0 of MenACWY control vaccination. V is TRBV18 and J is TRBJ1-1, with D hard to call. The CDR3 coding sequence is TGTGCCAGCTCACCAAACTTTCTGTCTGGGAACACTGAAGCTTTCTTT. Translation gives CASSPNFLSGNTEAFF. The variable domain in full, with the rest retrieved from reference TRBV18 and TRBJ1-1, is NAGVMQNPRHLVRRRGQEARLRCSPMKGHSHVYWYRQLPEEGLKFMVYLQKENIIDESGMPKERFSAEFPKEGPSILRIQQVVRGDSAAYFCASSPNFLSGNTEAFFGQGTRLTVV.